The text below deals with one TCR beta chain. Its target antigen remains unknown. It has no much larger one-base neighbor in the sample; base qualities were not kept. The donors were healthy, HIV-negative adults with no recently reported acute infections or vaccinations. All donors were Caucasian adults living in Nashville, Tennessee, USA. For unsorted samples, tens of millions of PBMCs were counted, and genomic DNA was extracted using the QIAamp DNA Blood Mini kit. Blood was obtained by leukapheresis, after which PBMCs were separated by Ficoll-Histopaque density gradient centrifugation and cryopreserved in liquid nitrogen vapor phase. The sample belongs to a study of shared clonotypes between healthy human individuals (TCRdb year 2020). For the study in its entirety: Three men and two women, aged 18 to 49 years, made up the cohort. To estimate repertoire size and how much clonotypes are shared between individuals, the study performed deep sequencing of blood TCR repertoires from 4 to 6 healthy adults. To increase sequencing depth and limit assay-specific biases, different laboratories used diverse techniques to prepare libraries and sequence TCR repertoires. Per donor, leukapheresis produced somewhere between about 0.9 and 9.5 billion PBMCs.

Using the deep immunoSEQ assay, TCR CDR3 regions were amplified from genomic DNA by multiplex PCR. Genomic DNA extracted from each cell subset was distributed evenly over all wells of several immunoSEQ 96-well plates, and each plate served as one replicate. For unsorted PBMC, each replicate PCR was loaded with roughly 330 ng genomic DNA, equivalent to 30,000 or so T cell genomes. Ten immunoSEQ deep assay plates were used to sequence the unsorted PBMC genomic DNA. Purified libraries were measured with a Qubit 3.0 fluorometer, size-checked on a Bioanalyzer 2100, and measured again with the KAPA Library Quantification kit. Each immunoSEQ 96-well plate was sequenced on its own single-read 150-cycle Illumina NextSeq 550 flow cell. Regarding the original processing steps: Because only junctional sequences without quality scores were contained in the immunoSEQ output, filtering matching that applied to full-length reads could not be performed. Sequences were annotated with PyIR, a Python wrapper for IgBLAST v1.9, using IMGT germline references to assign V/J genes and CDR3. Reads with weak V/J assignments (E-value above 1e-6), missing CDR3, stop codons, out-of-frame junctions, or ambiguous translated residues were removed. V3J clonotypes were defined by identical inferred V gene, J gene, and CDR3 amino acid sequence. Percentage overlap between repertoires was computed as shared unique clonotypes divided by the size of the smaller repertoire. RTK rarefaction, the Chao1 estimator, and Recon v2.1 estimates of unobserved clonotypes were used to assess repertoire richness. TCRdb retrieved this table from immuneACCESS and kept in-frame rearrangements only. Not all clones are present; in checked studies, unresolved V genes account for under half, and no reason is known for the remainder. The V and J calls and the clone size are those of that table, but D and trimming were determined from the DNA. The sample yields about 490,000 clones; around three quarters were counted once. Jointly, the top ten make up around 12% of the sample.

What the work shows at the level of the full study, not this receptor alone: Based on pairwise subsampling, the degree of clonotype sharing among donors was expected to be affected by sequencing depth. Sampling was restricted to blood, and TCR repertoires in tissues likely differ from the TCR repertoires found in blood. The genetic and exposure-history diversity represented was limited by the small number of donors.

The sample consisted of PBMCs. The receptor was isolated from a woman aged 40 to 50 in good health. Some clones in this sample may be carry-over from other donors' samples.

This receptor has the CDR3 CASSLARGSSYNEQFF. DNA sequence: TGTGCCAGCAGCTTAGCGAGGGGGAGCTCCTACAATGAGCAGTTCTTC. This sequence uses TRBV11-3 and TRBJ2-1; perhaps TRBD1 is the D gene, with 6 bases matching. The CDR3 measures 16 amino acids from cysteine to phenylalanine. The sequence is cut down to CDR3 DNA, 48 bases in frame from base 1. CDR1 and CDR2 were assigned from the germline V gene as SGHNT and YENEEA. V is clipped by 1 base and J by 0 bases, and the sequence between their germline boundaries is 10 bases long.